A selection of T cell receptor beta chains follows, all from one sample in a study of blood T cells in healthy people across ages. TCRdb reanalysed the 5' RACE reads using MiXCR and keeps one entry per CDR3 protein. The table includes roughly 1.7 million distinct CDR3 sequences, about 35% detected once. The sample consisted of blood. The receptors shown here come from a woman younger than 45 in good health. Each CDR3 is given with its conserved first and last residue. D genes are given only for firm matches. Rows give clone size only sometimes, using once, few, many, or a class for an expanded clone.

clone size | CDR3 length | D gene | J gene | V gene | CDR3 protein | CDR3 DNA
NA | 14 | NA | TRBJ1-1 | TRBV12-3/TRBV12-4 | CASTITKGPTEAFF | TGTGCCAGCACCATTACTAAGGGACCCACTGAAGCTTTCTTT
NA | 15 | TRBD1 | TRBJ1-1 | TRBV5-5 | CASSPDRVANTEAFF | TGTGCCAGCAGCCCGGACAGGGTAGCGAACACTGAAGCTTTCTTT
few | 14 | NA | TRBJ1-6 | TRBV2 | CATHRGVDNSPLHF | TGTGCCACTCACCGGGGGGTAGACAATTCACCCCTCCACTTT
few | 13 | NA | TRBJ1-5 | TRBV27 | CASSFSGRLPQHF | TGTGCCAGCAGTTTCTCCGGGAGACTGCCCCAGCATTTT
NA | 15 | NA | TRBJ1-2 | TRBV10-3 | CAISESTQGVVGYTF | TGTGCCATCAGTGAGTCAACCCAGGGTGTAGTAGGCTACACCTTC
few | 14 | NA | TRBJ2-3 | TRBV21-1 | CASGREVSTDTQYF | TGTGCCAGCGGCAGGGAGGTTAGCACAGATACGCAGTATTTT
NA | 13 | TRBD2 | TRBJ2-1 | TRBV29-1 | CSGGAGRGNEQFF | TGCAGCGGGGGAGCGGGGCGGGGAAATGAGCAGTTCTTC
few | 13 | NA | TRBJ2-2 | TRBV7-2 | CANLGGNTGELFF | TGTGCCAATCTGGGGGGGAACACCGGGGAGCTGTTTTTT
many | 15 | TRBD2 | TRBJ2-1 | TRBV4-1 | CASSHLAGVYNEQFF | TGCGCCAGCAGCCACCTAGCGGGGGTTTACAATGAGCAGTTCTTC
few | 13 | NA | TRBJ2-5 | TRBV7-8 | CASSLPTAGEQYF | TGTGCCAGCAGCCTTCCTACCGCTGGAGAGCAGTACTTC
many | 16 | TRBD1 | TRBJ1-2 | TRBV12-3/TRBV12-4 | CASTLQGGSSGYGYTF | TGTGCCAGCACTCTACAGGGGGGCTCTTCGGGCTATGGCTACACCTTC
few | 15 | NA | TRBJ2-3 | TRBV6-1 | CASSEFRLGTDTQYF | TGTGCCAGCAGTGAGTTCCGACTCGGCACAGATACGCAGTATTTT
few | 15 | TRBD2 | TRBJ2-3 | TRBV6-2/TRBV6-3 | CASSPRGEGTDTQYF | TGTGCCAGCAGCCCGCGTGGGGAGGGGACAGATACGCAGTATTTT
NA | 18 | TRBD2 | TRBJ2-1 | TRBV7-9 | CASSSRTSGSRTYNEQFF | TGTGCCAGCAGCTCCCGGACTAGCGGGAGTCGTACCTACAATGAGCAGTTCTTC
few | 15 | TRBD2 | TRBJ2-1 | TRBV15 | CATRLSGGAANEQFF | TGTGCCACCAGGCTTAGCGGGGGGGCCGCAAATGAGCAGTTCTTC